This T cell receptor beta chain was retrieved from a study of T cell responses to AZD1222 COVID-19 vaccine listed by TCRdb under 2021. Context from the whole study: TCR sequencing covered 230 or so trial participants: about 210 given two doses of AZD1222 and 26 given two doses of MenACWY control vaccine. Trial participants were enrolled by age into 18-55, 56-69 and 70-plus year subgroups, with 148, 28 and 57 TCR-sequenced participants respectively.

Findings and caveats that apply to the study as a whole: Only five or six AZD1222 recipients were SARS-CoV-2 seropositive at baseline, limiting conclusions about previously exposed vaccinees. The vaccine-associated CD4 TCRs covered the entire spike protein, and the dominant responses fell in regions 160-218 and 743-854. Participants were mostly white British and included more females than males, and it was suggested by the authors that clonal diversity may have been underestimated. The 56-69-year group was small, and its depth increase did not reach significance, likely because of low power. Because no day 14 peak-response samples were available, the repertoires could be characterized only after the peak T cell response. Reportedly, close to half of the unique spike-specific TCRs recognized epitopes lying outside the regions that are mutated in the B.1.351 and B.1.1.7 variants. Spike-specific TCR breadth and depth rose significantly after two AZD1222 doses compared with day 0 and with MenACWY recipients.

The CDR3 regions of human TCRbeta chains were analyzed by immunosequencing. Under the source paper's analysis protocol: Repertoire TCRs were checked for matches against a reference library of SARS-CoV-2-specific TCRs that had been generated using the MIRA antigen-specificity platform. Breadth meant the fraction of unique TCRs that were SARS-CoV-2-associated, whereas depth meant the fraction of total T cells that were SARS-CoV-2-associated. Using the MIRA data, each spike-specific TCR was assigned both to the spike region to which the TCR was reactive and to a CD4 or CD8 class. Log10-transformed breadth and depth values were compared by one-way ANOVA with Sidak's multiple comparisons tests. TCRdb obtained this table from immuneACCESS and retained in-frame rearrangements with V and J assigned. These tables miss some clones; where compared with another copy, unresolved V genes account for less than half of the shortfall, and the remainder is unexplained. For V, J and clone size, that table is used; D and trimming come from the DNA. Counted in this sample were over 65,000 clones; approximately 90% of them appeared once. Around 7.1% of the sample belongs to the ten largest clones.

In light of the paper, this sample's time point label describes: baseline before first vaccination. The treatment or condition label, as the study defines it: meningococcal conjugate vaccine given as trial control. Samples from vaccinated people were obtained from the UK trials COV001 and COV002, which included a single-blind randomized controlled phase 2/3 trial of AZD1222 (ChAdOx1 nCoV-19) in healthy adults. For TCRbeta chain sequencing, PBMC samples from trial participants were taken at day 0 and at day 28 after the second dose. Reading from cysteine to phenylalanine, the CDR3 counts 16 amino acids. Left in the record is the CDR3 DNA by itself, 48 bases read in frame from the first base. V and J lose 0 bases and 6 bases, and a span of 16 bases separates them. Per the germline V gene, LGHNA is the CDR1 and YSLEER is the CDR2. This clone was detected only once. It has no known antigen specificity. No quality values exist for individual bases; no much larger clone is one base distant.

The chain couples TRBV4-3 to TRBJ2-3; the best D guess is TRBD1, with 5 bases matching. Here the sequenced sample was peripheral blood, taken on day 0 of MenACWY control vaccination. The clonotype comes from an adult in good health. CDR3 protein: CASSQETAGYGDTQYF. The nucleotide sequence reads as follows: TGCGCCAGCAGCCAAGAAACGGCAGGGTACGGGGATACGCAGTATTTT.